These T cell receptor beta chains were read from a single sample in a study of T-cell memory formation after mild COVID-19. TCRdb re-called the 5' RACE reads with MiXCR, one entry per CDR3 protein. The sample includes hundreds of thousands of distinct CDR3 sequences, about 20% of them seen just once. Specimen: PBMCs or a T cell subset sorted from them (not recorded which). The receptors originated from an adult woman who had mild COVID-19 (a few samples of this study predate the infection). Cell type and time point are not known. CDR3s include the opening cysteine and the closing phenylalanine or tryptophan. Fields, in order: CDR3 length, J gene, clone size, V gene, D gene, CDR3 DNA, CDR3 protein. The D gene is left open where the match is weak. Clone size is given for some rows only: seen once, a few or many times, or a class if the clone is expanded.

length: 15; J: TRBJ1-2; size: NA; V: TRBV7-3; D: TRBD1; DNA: TGTGCCAGCAGCCTAGGACAGGGGAGGGAGTATGGCTACACCTTC; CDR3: CASSLGQGREYGYTF
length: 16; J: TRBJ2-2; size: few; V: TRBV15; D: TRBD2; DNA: TGTGCCACCAGCAGAGAGGGGGGGACGAACACCGGGGAGCTGTTTTTT; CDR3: CATSREGGTNTGELFF
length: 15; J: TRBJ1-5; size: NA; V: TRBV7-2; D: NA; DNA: TGTGCCAGCAGCTCCATAAACCCGCTAAATCAGCCCCAGCATTTT; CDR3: CASSSINPLNQPQHF
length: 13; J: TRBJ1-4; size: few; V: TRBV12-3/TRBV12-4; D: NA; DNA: TGTGCCAGCAGGGCAGTATCTAATGAAAAACTGTTTTTT; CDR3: CASRAVSNEKLFF
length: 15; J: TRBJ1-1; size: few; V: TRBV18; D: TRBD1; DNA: TGTGCCAGCTCACCCTATACAGGGGCGAACACTGAAGCTTTCTTT; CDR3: CASSPYTGANTEAFF
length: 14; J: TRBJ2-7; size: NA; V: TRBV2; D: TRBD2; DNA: TGTGCCAGCAGTGCTTTGGGAGGGAAGTACGAGCAGTACTTC; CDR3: CASSALGGKYEQYF
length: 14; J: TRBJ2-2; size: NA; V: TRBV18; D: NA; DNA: TGTGCCAGCTTCAAGTCAACACTCACCGGGGAGCTGTTTTTT; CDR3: CASFKSTLTGELFF
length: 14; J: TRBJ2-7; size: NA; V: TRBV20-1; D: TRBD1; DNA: TGCAGTGCTAGCCCGGGACAGGGAGCCCACGAGCAGTACTTC; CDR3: CSASPGQGAHEQYF
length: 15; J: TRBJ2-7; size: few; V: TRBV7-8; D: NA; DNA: TGTGCCAGCAGCTTTAGACCCGGGGGCCCCTACGAGCAGTACTTC; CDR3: CASSFRPGGPYEQYF
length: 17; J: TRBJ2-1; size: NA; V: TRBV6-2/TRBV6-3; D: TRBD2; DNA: TGTGCCAGCAGGCGTATTCAACTAGCGGGGGCAAACAATGAGCAGTTCTTC; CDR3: CASRRIQLAGANNEQFF
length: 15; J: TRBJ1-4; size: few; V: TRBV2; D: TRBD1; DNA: TGTGCCAGCAGTGACCGGGGGACAGTAGGTGAAAAACTGTTTTTT; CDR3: CASSDRGTVGEKLFF
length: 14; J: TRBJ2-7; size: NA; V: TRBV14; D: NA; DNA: TGTGCCAGCAGCCACACGGACGGTTCCTACGAGCAGTACTTC; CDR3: CASSHTDGSYEQYF
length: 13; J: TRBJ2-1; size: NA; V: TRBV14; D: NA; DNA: TGTGCCAGCAGCCAAGTAGAGGGACTTCGGCAGTTCTTC; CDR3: CASSQVEGLRQFF
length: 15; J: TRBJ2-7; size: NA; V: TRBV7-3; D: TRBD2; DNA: TGTGCCAGCAGCCCGCCAGGCGGGAGAGCAAGGGAGCAGTACTTC; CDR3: CASSPPGGRAREQYF
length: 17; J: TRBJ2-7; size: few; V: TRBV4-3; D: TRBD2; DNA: TGCGCCAGCAGCCAAGAGGGGTGGGTAGCGGGATACTACGAGCAGTACTTC; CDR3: CASSQEGWVAGYYEQYF
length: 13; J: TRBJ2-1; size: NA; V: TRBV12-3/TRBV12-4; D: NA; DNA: TGTGCCAGCAGTTCGACTGTTGGCAATGAGCAGTTCTTC; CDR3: CASSSTVGNEQFF
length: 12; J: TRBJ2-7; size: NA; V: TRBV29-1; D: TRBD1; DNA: TGCAGCGTTGGGGACAGCTGGTACGAGCAGTACTTC; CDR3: CSVGDSWYEQYF
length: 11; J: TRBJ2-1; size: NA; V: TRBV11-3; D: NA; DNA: TGTGCCAGCGCGCGTGGTGGTGAGCAGTTCTTC; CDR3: CASARGGEQFF
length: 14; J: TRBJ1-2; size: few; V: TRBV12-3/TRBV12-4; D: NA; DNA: TGTGCCAGCAGTTTACTGGTCGGGAGCTATGGCTACACCTTC; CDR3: CASSLLVGSYGYTF
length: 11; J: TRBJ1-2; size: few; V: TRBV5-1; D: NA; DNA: TGCGCCAGCAGCTTGGGTCTTGGCTACACCTTC; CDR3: CASSLGLGYTF
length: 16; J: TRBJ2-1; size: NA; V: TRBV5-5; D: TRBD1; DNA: TGTGCCAGCAGCCGCGACCCCGGGACAGCCAACAATGAGCAGTTCTTC; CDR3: CASSRDPGTANNEQFF
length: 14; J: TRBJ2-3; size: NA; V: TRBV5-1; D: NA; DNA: TGCGCCAGCAGCGCAAGACAGGACACAGATACGCAGTATTTT; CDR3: CASSARQDTDTQYF
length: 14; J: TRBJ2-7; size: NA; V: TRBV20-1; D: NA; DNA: TGCAGTGCTAGAGAACAAGTCACCACCTACGAGCAGTACTTC; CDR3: CSAREQVTTYEQYF
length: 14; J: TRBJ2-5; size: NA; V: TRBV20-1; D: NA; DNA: TGCAGTGCTAGAGCCCAGGGGAAAGGAGAGACCCAGTACTTC; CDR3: CSARAQGKGETQYF
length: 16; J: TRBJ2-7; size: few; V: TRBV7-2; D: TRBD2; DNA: TGTGCCAGCAGCGGGGGGGTTAGCGGGAGAGGGTACGAGCAGTACTTC; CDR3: CASSGGVSGRGYEQYF
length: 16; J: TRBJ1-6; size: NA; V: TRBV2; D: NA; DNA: TGTGCCAGCAGCAGGTGGGGGGGCTCCTATAATTCACCCCTCCACTTT; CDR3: CASSRWGGSYNSPLHF
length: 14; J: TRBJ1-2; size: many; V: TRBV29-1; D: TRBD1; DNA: TGCAGCGTCGGAGTACAGGGGTCTAACTATGGCTACACCTTC; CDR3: CSVGVQGSNYGYTF
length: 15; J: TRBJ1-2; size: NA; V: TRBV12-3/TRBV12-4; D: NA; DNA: TGTGCCAGCAGTTTTGGGGGCAGGGTAAACTATGGCTACACCTTC; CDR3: CASSFGGRVNYGYTF
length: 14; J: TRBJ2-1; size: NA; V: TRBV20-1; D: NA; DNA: TGCAGTGCTAGATCAGCCTTGTCCTACAATGAGCAGTTCTTC; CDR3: CSARSALSYNEQFF
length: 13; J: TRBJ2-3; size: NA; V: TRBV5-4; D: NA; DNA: TGTGCCAGCAGCTTCCATGGGGGAGATACGCAGTATTTT; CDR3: CASSFHGGDTQYF
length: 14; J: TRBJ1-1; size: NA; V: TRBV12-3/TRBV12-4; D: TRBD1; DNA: TGTGCCAGCAGTATGGGGACAGGGAACACTGAAGCTTTCTTT; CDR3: CASSMGTGNTEAFF
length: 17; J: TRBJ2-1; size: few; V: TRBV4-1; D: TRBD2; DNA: TGCGCCAGCAGCCCCGGGCAGACTAGCGGGAGGGGGGGTGAGCAGTTCTTC; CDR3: CASSPGQTSGRGGEQFF
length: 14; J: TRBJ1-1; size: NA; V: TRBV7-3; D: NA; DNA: TGTGCCAGCAGCTTACACCCTGGGAACACTGAAGCTTTCTTT; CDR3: CASSLHPGNTEAFF
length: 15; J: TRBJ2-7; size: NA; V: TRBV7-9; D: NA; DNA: TGTGCCAGCAGCCCGGGTGGGCTCTCCTTGGGAGAGCAGTACTTC; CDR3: CASSPGGLSLGEQYF
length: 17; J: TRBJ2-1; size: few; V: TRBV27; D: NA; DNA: TGTGCCAGCAGTTCCCTTGGAACGTCTCGGTCCTACAATGAGCAGTTCTTC; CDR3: CASSSLGTSRSYNEQFF
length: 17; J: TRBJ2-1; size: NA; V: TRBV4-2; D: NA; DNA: TGTGCCAGCAGCCAAGATCTTGCCGGGAGCCCAACTTTGGGGCAGTTCTTC; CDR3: CASSQDLAGSPTLGQFF
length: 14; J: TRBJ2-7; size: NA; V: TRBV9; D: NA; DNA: TGTGCCAGCTTCCAGAGAGCACTCGGTCACGAGCAGTACTTC; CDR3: CASFQRALGHEQYF
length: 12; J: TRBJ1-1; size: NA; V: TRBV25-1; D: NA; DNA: TGTGCCAGCAGTGGCAGGGTCGCTGAAGCTTTCTTT; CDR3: CASSGRVAEAFF
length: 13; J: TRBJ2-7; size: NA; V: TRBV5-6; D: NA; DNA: TGTGCCAGCAGCCTACAGGGTCTCTACGAGCAGTACTTC; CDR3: CASSLQGLYEQYF
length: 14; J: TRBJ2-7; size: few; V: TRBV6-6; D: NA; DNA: TGTGCCAGCAGGCAAGGTGGACGGTCCTACGAGCAGTACTTC; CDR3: CASRQGGRSYEQYF
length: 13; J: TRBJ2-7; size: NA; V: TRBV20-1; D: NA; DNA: TGCAGTGCTAGTTTCCCGGAGCTATACGAGCAGTACTTC; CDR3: CSASFPELYEQYF
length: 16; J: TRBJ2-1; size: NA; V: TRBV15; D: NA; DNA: TGTGCCACCAGCAGAGAGGGCAGGGGCGCGGGCAATGAGCAGTTCTTC; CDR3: CATSREGRGAGNEQFF